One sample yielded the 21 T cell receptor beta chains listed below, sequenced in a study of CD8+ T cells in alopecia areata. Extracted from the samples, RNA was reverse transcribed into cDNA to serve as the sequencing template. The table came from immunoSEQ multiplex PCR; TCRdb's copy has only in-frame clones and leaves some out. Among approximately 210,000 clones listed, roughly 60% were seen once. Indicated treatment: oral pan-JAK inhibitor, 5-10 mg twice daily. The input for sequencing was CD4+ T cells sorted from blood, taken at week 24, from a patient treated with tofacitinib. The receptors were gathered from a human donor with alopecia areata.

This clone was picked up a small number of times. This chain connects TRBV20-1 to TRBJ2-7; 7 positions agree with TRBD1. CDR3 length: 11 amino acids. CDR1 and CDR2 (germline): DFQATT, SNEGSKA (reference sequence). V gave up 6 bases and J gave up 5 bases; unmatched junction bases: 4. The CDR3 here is CSAFTGDEQYF. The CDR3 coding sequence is TGCAGTGCGTTCACAGGGGACGAGCAGTACTTC.

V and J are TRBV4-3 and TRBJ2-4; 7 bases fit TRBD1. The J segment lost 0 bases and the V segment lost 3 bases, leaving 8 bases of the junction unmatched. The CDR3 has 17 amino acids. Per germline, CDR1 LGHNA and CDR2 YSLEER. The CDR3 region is CASSQTGTVLAKNIQYF. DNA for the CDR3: TGCGCCAGCAGCCAGACCGGGACAGTACTAGCCAAAAACATTCAGTACTTC.

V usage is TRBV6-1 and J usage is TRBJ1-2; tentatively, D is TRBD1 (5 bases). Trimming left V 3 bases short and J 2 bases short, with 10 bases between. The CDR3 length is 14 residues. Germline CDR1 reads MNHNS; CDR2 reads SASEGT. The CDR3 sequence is CASSEAWGNYGYTF. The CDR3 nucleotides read TGTGCCAGCAGTGAGGCGTGGGGGAACTATGGCTACACCTTC.

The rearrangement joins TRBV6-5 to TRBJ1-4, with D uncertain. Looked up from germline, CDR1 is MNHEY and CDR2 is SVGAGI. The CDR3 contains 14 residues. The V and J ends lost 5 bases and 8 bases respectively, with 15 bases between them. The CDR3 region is CASSLTERGEKLFF. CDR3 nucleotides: TGTGCCAGCAGTCTGACGGAGCGAGGCGAAAAACTGTTTTTT.

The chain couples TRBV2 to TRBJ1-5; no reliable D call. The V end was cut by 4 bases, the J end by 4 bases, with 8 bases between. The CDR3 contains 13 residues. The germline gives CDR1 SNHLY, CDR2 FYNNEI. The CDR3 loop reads CASSVLMNQPQHF. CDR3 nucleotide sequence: TGTGCCAGCAGTGTACTCATGAATCAGCCCCAGCATTTT.

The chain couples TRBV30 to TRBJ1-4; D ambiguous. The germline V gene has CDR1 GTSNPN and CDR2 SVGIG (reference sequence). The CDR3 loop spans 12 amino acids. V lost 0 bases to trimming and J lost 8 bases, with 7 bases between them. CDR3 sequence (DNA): TGTGCCTGGAGTGTAATTGGGGAAAAACTGTTTTTT. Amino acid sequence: CAWSVIGEKLFF.

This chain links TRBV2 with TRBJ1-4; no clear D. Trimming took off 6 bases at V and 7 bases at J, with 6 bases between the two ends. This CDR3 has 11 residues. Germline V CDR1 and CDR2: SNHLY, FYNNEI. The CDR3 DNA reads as TGTGCCAGCAGCGAAAGTGAAAAACTGTTTTTT. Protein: CASSESEKLFF.

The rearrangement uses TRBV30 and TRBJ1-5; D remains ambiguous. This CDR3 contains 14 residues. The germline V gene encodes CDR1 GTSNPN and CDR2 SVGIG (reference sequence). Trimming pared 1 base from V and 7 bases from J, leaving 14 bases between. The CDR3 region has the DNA TGTGCCTGGAGTGGTCCGGCAGGAGTACAGCCCCAGCATTTT. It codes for CAWSGPAGVQPQHF.

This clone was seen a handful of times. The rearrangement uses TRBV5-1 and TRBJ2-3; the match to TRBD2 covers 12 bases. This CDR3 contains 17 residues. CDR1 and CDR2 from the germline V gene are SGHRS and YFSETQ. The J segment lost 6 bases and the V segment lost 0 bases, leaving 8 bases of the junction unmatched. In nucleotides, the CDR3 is TGCGCCAGCAGCTTGGAACTATCGGGACTAGCGGGCGATACGCAGTATTTT. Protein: CASSLELSGLAGDTQYF.

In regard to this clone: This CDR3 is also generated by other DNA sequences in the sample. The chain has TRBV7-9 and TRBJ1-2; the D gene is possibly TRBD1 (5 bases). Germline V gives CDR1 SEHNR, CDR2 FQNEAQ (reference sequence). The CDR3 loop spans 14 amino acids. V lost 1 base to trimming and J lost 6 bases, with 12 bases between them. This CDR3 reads CASSLDRGLHGYTF. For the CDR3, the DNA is TGTGCCAGCAGCTTAGATAGGGGATTACATGGCTACACCTTC.

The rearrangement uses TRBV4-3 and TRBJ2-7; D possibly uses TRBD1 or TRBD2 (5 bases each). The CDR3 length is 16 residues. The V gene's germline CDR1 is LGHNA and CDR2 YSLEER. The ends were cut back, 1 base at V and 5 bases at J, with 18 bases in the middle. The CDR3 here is CASSQGRGTGSNEQYF. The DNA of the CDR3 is TGCGCCAGCAGCCAAGGTAGAGGGACCGGTTCCAACGAGCAGTACTTC.

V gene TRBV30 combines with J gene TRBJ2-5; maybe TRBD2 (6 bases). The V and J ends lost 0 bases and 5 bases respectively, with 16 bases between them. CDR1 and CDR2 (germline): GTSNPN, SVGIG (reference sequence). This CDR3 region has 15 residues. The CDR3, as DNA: TGTGCCTGGAGTGTACGTCTGGGAGGCAGGGAGACCCAGTACTTC. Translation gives CAWSVRLGGRETQYF.

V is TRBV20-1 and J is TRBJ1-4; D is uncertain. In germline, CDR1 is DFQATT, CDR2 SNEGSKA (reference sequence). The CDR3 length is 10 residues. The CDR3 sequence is CSALFEKLFF. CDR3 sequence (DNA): TGCAGCGCTCTCTTTGAAAAACTGTTTTTT.

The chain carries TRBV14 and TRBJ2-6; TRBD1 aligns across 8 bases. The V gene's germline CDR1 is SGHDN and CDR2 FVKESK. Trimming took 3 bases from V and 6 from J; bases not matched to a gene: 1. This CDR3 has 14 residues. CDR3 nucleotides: TGTGCCAGCAGCCAGACAGGGGTGGCCAACGTCCTGACTTTC. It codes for CASSQTGVANVLTF.

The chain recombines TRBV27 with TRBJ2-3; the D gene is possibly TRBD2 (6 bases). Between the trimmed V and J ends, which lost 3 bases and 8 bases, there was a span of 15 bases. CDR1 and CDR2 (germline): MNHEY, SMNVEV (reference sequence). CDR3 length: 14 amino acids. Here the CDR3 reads CASSLGGFQATQYF. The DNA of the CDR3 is TGTGCCAGCAGTTTGGGGGGTTTTCAGGCTACGCAGTATTTT.

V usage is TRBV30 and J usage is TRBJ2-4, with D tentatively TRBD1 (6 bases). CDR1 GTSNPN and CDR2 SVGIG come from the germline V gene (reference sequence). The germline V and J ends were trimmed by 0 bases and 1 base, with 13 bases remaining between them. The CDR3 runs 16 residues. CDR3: CAWSVNRASAKNIQYF. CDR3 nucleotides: TGTGCCTGGAGTGTAAACAGGGCCTCGGCCAAAAACATTCAGTACTTC.

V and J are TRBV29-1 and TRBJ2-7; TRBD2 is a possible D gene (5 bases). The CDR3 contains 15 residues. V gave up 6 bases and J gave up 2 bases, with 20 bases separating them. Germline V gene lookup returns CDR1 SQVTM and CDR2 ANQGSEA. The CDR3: CSVISGRVRPYEQYF. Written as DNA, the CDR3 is TGCAGCGTCATATCTGGGCGGGTGCGACCCTACGAGCAGTACTTC.

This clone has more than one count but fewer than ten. The DNA of the CDR3 is TGCAGCGTTGAGCCAGGGGGAAATCAGCCCCAGCATTTT. Amino acid sequence: CSVEPGGNQPQHF. The chain couples TRBV29-1 to TRBJ1-5, with 7 bases matching TRBD1. J gave up 4 bases and V 3 bases, and 3 bases lay outside the gene matches. CDR1 and CDR2 from the germline V gene are SQVTM and ANQGSEA. CDR3 size: 13 residues.

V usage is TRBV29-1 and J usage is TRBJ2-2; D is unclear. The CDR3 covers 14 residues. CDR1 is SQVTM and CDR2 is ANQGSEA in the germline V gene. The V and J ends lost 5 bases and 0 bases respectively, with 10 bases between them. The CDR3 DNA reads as TGCAGCGTTAGCCTACTCCCGAACACCGGGGAGCTGTTTTTT. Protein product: CSVSLLPNTGELFF.

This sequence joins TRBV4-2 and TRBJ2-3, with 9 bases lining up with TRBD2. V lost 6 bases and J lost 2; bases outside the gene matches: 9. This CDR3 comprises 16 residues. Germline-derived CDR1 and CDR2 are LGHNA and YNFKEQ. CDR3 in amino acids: CASRELRGGDTDTQYF. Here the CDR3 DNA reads TGTGCCAGCAGAGAGCTGCGGGGGGGCGACACAGATACGCAGTATTTT.

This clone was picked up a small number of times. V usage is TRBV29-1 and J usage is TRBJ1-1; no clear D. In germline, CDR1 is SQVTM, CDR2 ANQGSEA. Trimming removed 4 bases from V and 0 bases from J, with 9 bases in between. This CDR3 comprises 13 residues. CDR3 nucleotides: TGCAGCGTTGTTCGGATGATGAACACTGAAGCTTTCTTT. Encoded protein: CSVVRMMNTEAFF. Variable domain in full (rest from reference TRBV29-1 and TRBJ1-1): SAVISQKPSRDICQRGTSLTIQCQVDSQVTMMFWYRQQPGQSLTLIATANQGSEATYESGFVIDKFPISRPNLTFSTLTVSNMSPEDSSIYLCSVVRMMNTEAFFGQGTRLTVV.